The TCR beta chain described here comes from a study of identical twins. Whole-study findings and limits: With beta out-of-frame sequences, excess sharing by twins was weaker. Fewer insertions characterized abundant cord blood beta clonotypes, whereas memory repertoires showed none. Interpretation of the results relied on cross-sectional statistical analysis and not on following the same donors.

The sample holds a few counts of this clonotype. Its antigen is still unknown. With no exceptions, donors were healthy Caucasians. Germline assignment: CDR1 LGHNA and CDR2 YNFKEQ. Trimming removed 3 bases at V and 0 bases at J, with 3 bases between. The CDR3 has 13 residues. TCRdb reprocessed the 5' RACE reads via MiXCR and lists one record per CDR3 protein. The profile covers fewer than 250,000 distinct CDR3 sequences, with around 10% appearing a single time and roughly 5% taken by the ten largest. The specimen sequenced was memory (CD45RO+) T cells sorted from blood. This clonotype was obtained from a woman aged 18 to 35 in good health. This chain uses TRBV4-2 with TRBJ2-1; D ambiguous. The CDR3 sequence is CASSHSSYNEQFF. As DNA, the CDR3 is TGTGCCAGCAGCCATAGCTCCTACAATGAGCAGTTCTTC.